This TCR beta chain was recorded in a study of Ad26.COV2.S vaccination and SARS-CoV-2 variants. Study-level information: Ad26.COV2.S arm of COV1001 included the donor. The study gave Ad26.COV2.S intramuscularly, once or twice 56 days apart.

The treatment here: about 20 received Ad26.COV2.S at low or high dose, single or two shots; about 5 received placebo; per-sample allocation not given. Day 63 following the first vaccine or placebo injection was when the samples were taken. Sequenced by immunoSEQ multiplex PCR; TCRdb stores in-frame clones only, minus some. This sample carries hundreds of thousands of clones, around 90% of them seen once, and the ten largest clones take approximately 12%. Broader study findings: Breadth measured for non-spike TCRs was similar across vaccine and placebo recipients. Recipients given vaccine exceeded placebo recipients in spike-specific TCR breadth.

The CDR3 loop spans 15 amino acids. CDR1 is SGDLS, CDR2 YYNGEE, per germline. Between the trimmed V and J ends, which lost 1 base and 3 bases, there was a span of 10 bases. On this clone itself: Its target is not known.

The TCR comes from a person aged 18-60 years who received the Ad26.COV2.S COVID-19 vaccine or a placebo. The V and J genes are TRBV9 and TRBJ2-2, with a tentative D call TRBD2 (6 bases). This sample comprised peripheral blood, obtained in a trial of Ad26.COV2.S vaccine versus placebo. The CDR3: CASSVSGTDTGELFF. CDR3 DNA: TGTGCCAGCAGCGTATCAGGGACTGACACCGGGGAGCTGTTTTTT.